This record concerns one TCR beta chain sequence. Its antigen is as yet unknown. These data belong to a study of cytomegalovirus exposure and HLA in healthy donors. Study-wide background: Earlier findings included approximately 120 million unique TCR beta sequences obtained from 180 million or so T cells. The study's findings and limits: Some TCR beta chains (around 180 of them) were listed as cytomegalovirus-associated. Excluded were some V segments that proved indistinguishable, including TRBV6-2 and TRBV6-3.

PCR amplification relied on 60 Vbeta primers (plus 13 Jbeta primers). TCRdb's table, derived via immunoSEQ multiplex PCR, lists solely in-frame clones and lacks some. The table shows 150,000 or so clones, with roughly 87% occurring only once. CDR1 is SGHTA, CDR2 FQGNSA, per germline. V was pared by 5 bases and J by 2 bases, with 6 bases of the junction left unmatched. The CDR3 totals 15 residues. The V gene is TRBV7-2, the J gene TRBJ2-7; TRBD2 agrees at 10 bases. This sequence originates from a man aged 25-45 years in good health and CMV-seropositive. The sequencing input was PBMCs. CDR3 coding DNA: TGTGCCAGCAGCCCCTCTAGCGGGAGAACCTACGAGCAGTACTTC. It is translated as CASSPSSGRTYEQYF.